The rows below give T cell receptor beta chains drawn from one sample of a study of CD8+ T cells in alopecia areata. The assay was immunoSEQ multiplex PCR, and TCRdb's table has in-frame clones only and misses some. The sample consists of roughly 65,000 clones, under 55% of them appearing once. The sample in question was CD8+ T cells sorted from blood, obtained at week 0. These receptors were obtained from a human donor with alopecia areata. The CDR3 runs from the conserved cysteine through the conserved F or W. Fields, in order: D gene, V gene, J gene, clone size, CDR3 DNA, CDR3 protein. A D gene is named only where the DNA matches it firmly. Clone size, where shown, is once, few, many, or a class for clones that have expanded.

>.|TRBV15|TRBJ2-7|.
TGTGCCACCAGCAGAAAAATCGAACACGAGCAGTACTTC
CATSRKIEHEQYF
>.|TRBV29-1|TRBJ1-5|.
TGCAGCGTTGAGTTGAGTAGCAATCAGCCCCAGCATTTT
CSVELSSNQPQHF
>.|TRBV7-9|TRBJ2-5|few
TGTGCCAGCAGCTTAGCGCGGGAGACCCAGTACTTC
CASSLARETQYF
>.|TRBV7-2|TRBJ2-5|few
TGTGCCAGCAGCCCCGTACGTGGAGGAGAGACCCAGTACTTC
CASSPVRGGETQYF
>TRBD1|TRBV28|TRBJ2-1|.
TGTGCCAGCAGCTTTCACGTTGGACAGGGGGCCTACAATGAGCAGTTCTTC
CASSFHVGQGAYNEQFF
>TRBD1|TRBV4-1|TRBJ2-7|.
TGCGCCAGCAGCCAAATAGGACAGGGCTCCTACGAGCAGTACTTC
CASSQIGQGSYEQYF
>TRBD1|TRBV5-1|TRBJ2-1|.
TGCGCCAGCAGCCTACGGACAGGGTCCTACAATGAGCAGTTCTTC
CASSLRTGSYNEQFF
>.|TRBV27|TRBJ2-2|.
TGTGCCAGCAGCCTACAGGTTGCCGACGGGGAGCTGTTTTTT
CASSLQVADGELFF
>.|TRBV4-1|TRBJ1-1|few
TGCGCCAGCAGCCAAGGAGCTCAGGTGAGGGACACTGAAGCTTTCTTT
CASSQGAQVRDTEAFF
>TRBD1|TRBV29-1|TRBJ2-5|.
TGCAGCGCCACAGGGGAAGAGACCCAGTACTTC
CSATGEETQYF
>.|TRBV28|TRBJ2-5|few
TGTGCCAGCAGGTGGAGGGGTCAGTACCAAGAGACCCAGTACTTC
CASRWRGQYQETQYF
>.|TRBV4-1|TRBJ2-2|.
TGCGCCAGCAGCCAAGATGCGGGGCCCAGAAACACCGGGGAGCTGTTTTTT
CASSQDAGPRNTGELFF
>.|TRBV30|TRBJ2-7|.
TGTGCCTGGACACTCGGTGCCGGGGGCGAGCAGTACTTC
CAWTLGAGGEQYF
>TRBD2|TRBV2|TRBJ2-1|few
TGTGCCAGCAGTGAAGACACTAGCGGGTACTATTACAATGAGCAGTTCTTC
CASSEDTSGYYYNEQFF
>TRBD2|TRBV29-1|TRBJ2-7|.
TGCAGCGTTGAAGGACTAGCGGGAAGGTTCTACGAGCAGTACTTC
CSVEGLAGRFYEQYF
>.|TRBV29-1|TRBJ2-7|few
TGCAGCGTTGGTTGGATCGCAGGGCGATACGAGCAGTACTTC
CSVGWIAGRYEQYF
>TRBD1|TRBV30|TRBJ2-7|.
TGTGCCTGGAGCTTTAGGACAGGCGGAACTCGGAGCTCGGAGCAGTACTTC
CAWSFRTGGTRSSEQYF
>TRBD2|TRBV4-1|TRBJ2-7|.
TGCGCCAGCAGCCAAGGACCTAGACTAGCGTACGAGCAGTACTTC
CASSQGPRLAYEQYF
>TRBD2|TRBV4-3|TRBJ2-7|few
TGCGCCAGCAGCCAGACACCGGGACTAGCGGGAGGATCGCACGAGCAGTACTTC
CASSQTPGLAGGSHEQYF
>TRBD1|TRBV28|TRBJ2-7|.
TGTGCCAGCGCAAGACCGGGACAGGGGACCTACGAGCAGTACTTC
CASARPGQGTYEQYF
>TRBD1|TRBV29-1|TRBJ2-3|few
TGCAGCGCCGAACTACAGGGGACGCAGTATTTT
CSAELQGTQYF
>.|TRBV2|TRBJ2-7|.
TGTGCCAGCAGTGAAGGAGTAGCGGTGACCTACGAGCAGTACTTC
CASSEGVAVTYEQYF
>.|TRBV4-3|TRBJ1-2|.
TGCGCCAGCAGCCAAAGTGGGCAGACCTATGGCTACACCTTC
CASSQSGQTYGYTF
>.|TRBV27|TRBJ2-4|.
TGTGCCAGCAGTCAAAGCCCTCTGGCCAAAAACATTCAGTACTTC
CASSQSPLAKNIQYF
>.|TRBV30|TRBJ1-2|.
TGTGCCTGGAGTCTCACCGGGCCTACAAAAATCCACTATGGCTACACCTTC
CAWSLTGPTKIHYGYTF
>TRBD2|TRBV7-2|TRBJ2-7|.
TGTGCCAGCAGCTTGGCTAGCGGGGAACCCTCCTACGAGCAGTACTTC
CASSLASGEPSYEQYF
>.|TRBV9|TRBJ1-1|few
TGTGCCAGCAGCGCATACGAAGGGGACACTGAAGCTTTCTTT
CASSAYEGDTEAFF
>.|TRBV29-1|TRBJ2-2|few
TGCAGCGTTGAAGATCCTCGGGAATATTCCGGGGAGCTGTTTTTT
CSVEDPREYSGELFF
>.|TRBV11-2|TRBJ1-2|few
TGTGCCAGCAGCTTAGAAAGGGGACTGTACTATGGCTACACCTTC
CASSLERGLYYGYTF
>.|TRBV29-1|TRBJ2-2|.
TGCAGCGTTGTTGGGCACTACACCGGGGAGCTGTTTTTT
CSVVGHYTGELFF
>.|TRBV9|TRBJ2-1|once
TGTGCCAGCAGCGGAGGAAAACAGGGCCGGTTATACAATGAGCAGTTCTTC
CASSGGKQGRLYNEQFF
>TRBD1|TRBV30|TRBJ2-7|.
TGTGCCTGGGAGAAGGGACAGGGGCCAGCCGAGCAGTACTTC
CAWEKGQGPAEQYF
>.|TRBV28|TRBJ2-7|.
TGTGCCAGCAGATTACCGGGGCTGGCCTACGAGCAGTACTTC
CASRLPGLAYEQYF
>.|TRBV15|TRBJ2-7|.
TGTGCCACCAGTCGAGCGGCCAGCTCCTACGAGCAGTACTTC
CATSRAASSYEQYF
>.|TRBV5-1|TRBJ2-7|.
TGCGCCAGCAGCTTGGGCCGAGTCGGGGAAAGAATCTACAAGCAGTACTTC
CASSLGRVGERIYKQYF
>.|TRBV9|TRBJ2-3|.
TGTGCCAGCAGCCCCCGGGGGCGCGGCACAGATACGCAGTATTTT
CASSPRGRGTDTQYF
>.|TRBV6-5|TRBJ1-5|.
TGTGCCAGCAGTTACTCCTTCACAGGTCTAAATCAGCCCCAGCATTTT
CASSYSFTGLNQPQHF
>.|TRBV29-1|TRBJ2-2|.
TGCAGCGTTGAACGAGCCGGCACTATGAACACCGGGGAGCTGTTTTTT
CSVERAGTMNTGELFF
>.|TRBV29-1|TRBJ2-1|few
TGCAGCCTTAACAGCTACAATGAGCAGTTCTTC
CSLNSYNEQFF
>.|TRBV6-5|TRBJ2-1|.
TGTGCCAGCAGTTTCTCGCGACAGAAAGGATACAATGAGCAGTTCTTC
CASSFSRQKGYNEQFF